This T cell receptor (beta chain) was sequenced during a study of blood T cell repertoires in COVID-19. Across the study: The study drew acute and convalescent COVID-19 samples from the United States, Italy and Spain.

This clone was seen a few times. Sequenced by immunoSEQ multiplex PCR; TCRdb stores in-frame clones only, minus some. This table holds about 320,000 clones, approximately 81% found once. Exposed enrollees had met someone with a PCR-confirmed or clinician-diagnosed COVID-19 case at some point within the 2 weeks before study entry. Input material: PBMCs or T cells enriched from blood (not recorded which). The origin of this receptor is a woman aged 25-40 years who had been exposed to COVID-19.

CDR3 loop: CASSPGSHQHYGYTF. In nucleotides, the CDR3 is TGTGCCAGCAGCCCGGGGTCCCACCAGCACTATGGCTACACCTTC. The V gene is TRBV7-9, the J gene TRBJ1-2; D gene uncertain. The germline CDR1 and CDR2 sequences are SEHNR and FQNEAQ (reference sequence). With 5 bases removed from V and 3 bases from J, the gap between germline ends came to 16 bases. The CDR3 contains 15 residues.